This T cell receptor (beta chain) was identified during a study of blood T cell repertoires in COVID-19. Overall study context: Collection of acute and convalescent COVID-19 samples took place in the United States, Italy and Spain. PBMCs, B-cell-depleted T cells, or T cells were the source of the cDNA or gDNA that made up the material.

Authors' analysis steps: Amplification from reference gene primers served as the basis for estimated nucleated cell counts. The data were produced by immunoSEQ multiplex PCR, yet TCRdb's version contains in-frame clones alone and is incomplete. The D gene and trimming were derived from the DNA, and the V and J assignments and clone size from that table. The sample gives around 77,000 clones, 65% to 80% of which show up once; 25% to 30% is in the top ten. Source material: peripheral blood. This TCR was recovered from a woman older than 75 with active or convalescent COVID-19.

CDR3 bases: TGTGCCAGCAGTTTTACACCGTACTACGAGCAGTACTTC. This gives the protein CASSFTPYYEQYF. The V gene is TRBV7-8, the J gene TRBJ2-7, with no clear D. Germline-derived CDR1 and CDR2 are SGHVS and FQNEAQ. There are 13 residues in the CDR3. Trimming took off 6 bases at V and 3 bases at J, with 12 bases between the two ends.